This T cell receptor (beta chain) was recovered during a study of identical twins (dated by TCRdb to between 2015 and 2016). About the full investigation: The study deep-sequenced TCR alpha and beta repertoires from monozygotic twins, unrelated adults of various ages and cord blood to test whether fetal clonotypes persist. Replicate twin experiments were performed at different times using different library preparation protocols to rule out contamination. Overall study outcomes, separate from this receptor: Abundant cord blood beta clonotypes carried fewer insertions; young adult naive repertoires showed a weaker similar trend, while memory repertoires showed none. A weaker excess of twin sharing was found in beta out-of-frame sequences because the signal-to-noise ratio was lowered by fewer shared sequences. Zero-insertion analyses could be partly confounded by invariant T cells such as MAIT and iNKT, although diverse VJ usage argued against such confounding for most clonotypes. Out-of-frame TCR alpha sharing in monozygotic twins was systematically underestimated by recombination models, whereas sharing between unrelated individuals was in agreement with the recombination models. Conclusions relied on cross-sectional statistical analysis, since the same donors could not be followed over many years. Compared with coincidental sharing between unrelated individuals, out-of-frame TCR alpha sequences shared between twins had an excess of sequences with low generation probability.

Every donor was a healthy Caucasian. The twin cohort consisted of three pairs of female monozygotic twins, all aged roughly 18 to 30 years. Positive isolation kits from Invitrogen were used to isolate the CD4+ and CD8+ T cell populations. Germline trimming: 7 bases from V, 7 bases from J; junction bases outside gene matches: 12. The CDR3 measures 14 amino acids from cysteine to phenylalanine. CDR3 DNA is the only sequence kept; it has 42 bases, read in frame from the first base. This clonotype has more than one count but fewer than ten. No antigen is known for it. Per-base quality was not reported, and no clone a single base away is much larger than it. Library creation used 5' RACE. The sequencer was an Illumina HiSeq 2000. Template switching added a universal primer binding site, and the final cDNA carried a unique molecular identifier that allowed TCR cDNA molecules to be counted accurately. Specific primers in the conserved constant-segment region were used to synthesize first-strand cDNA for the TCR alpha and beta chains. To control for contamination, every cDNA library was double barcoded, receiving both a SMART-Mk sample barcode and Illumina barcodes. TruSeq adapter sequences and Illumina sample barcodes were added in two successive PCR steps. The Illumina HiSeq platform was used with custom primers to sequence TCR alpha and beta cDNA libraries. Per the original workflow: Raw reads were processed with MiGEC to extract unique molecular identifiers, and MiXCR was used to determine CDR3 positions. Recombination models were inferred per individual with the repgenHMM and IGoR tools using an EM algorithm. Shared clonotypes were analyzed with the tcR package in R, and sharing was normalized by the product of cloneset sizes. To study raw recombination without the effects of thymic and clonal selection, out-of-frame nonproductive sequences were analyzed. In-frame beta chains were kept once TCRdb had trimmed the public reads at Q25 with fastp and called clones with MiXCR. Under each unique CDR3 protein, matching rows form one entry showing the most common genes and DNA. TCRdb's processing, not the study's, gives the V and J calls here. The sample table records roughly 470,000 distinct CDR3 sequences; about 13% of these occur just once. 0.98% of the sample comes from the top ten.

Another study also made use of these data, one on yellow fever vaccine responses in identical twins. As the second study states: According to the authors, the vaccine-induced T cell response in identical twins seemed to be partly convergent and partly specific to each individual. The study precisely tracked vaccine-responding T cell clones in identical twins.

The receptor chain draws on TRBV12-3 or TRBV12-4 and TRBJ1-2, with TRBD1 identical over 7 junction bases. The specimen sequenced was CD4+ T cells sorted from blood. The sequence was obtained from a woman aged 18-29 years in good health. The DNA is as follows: TGTGCCAGCACTTTCCTAAACAGGGGTGGTGGCTACACCTTC. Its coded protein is CASTFLNRGGGYTF.